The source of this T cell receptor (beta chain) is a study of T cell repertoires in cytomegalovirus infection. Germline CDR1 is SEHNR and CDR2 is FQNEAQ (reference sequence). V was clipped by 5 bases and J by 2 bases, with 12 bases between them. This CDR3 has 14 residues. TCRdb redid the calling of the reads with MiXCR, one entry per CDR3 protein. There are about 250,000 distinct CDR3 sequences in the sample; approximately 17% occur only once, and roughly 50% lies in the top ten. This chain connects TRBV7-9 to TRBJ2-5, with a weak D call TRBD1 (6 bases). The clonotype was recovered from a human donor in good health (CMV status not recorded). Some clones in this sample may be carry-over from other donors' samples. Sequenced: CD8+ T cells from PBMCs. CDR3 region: CASSRGQQQETQYF. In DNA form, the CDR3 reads TGTGCCAGCAGCAGAGGACAGCAACAAGAGACCCAGTACTTC.